The T cell receptor beta chain described here comes from a study of early T cells in non-severe SARS-CoV-2 infection (dated by TCRdb to about 2021). Concerning the study at large: Because TCR sequencing was done on bulk RNA from unsorted whole blood, the alpha and beta chains could not be paired.

This clonotype was observed many times. This receptor's antigen is unknown. Per-base qualities were not stored, and no clone one base away is much larger. The CDR3, cysteine through phenylalanine, is 17 amino acids long. Only the CDR3 part of the read is kept: 51 bases, read in frame from the first base. The germline V and J ends show losses of 2 bases and 4 bases respectively, and no gene match explains 11 bases of the junction. From the germline V gene, CDR1 is LGHNA and CDR2 is YSLEER. What the research found in general, with its limitations: VDJdb matching was skewed toward anti-spike CD8 responses and likely underestimated virus-specific expansions, missing private and CD4 specificities.

Libraries were made using 5' RACE. These reads were obtained on a NextSeq 500. The TCR library protocol attached unique molecular identifiers to individual cDNA molecules to correct for sequencing error and PCR bias. Both TCR alpha and beta chains were sequenced, and tight co-correlation was observed between alpha and beta sequence abundances in each sample. As for how the authors treated the data: V gene, J gene and CDR3 annotation of TCR sequences was performed with Decombinator V4. TCRs were defined as expanded if a significant change between any two time points was detected under a Poisson model with p below 0.0001. TCR abundances were normalised to the total number of TCRs sequenced per sample and expressed as counts per million. MAIT TCRs were defined by TRAV1-2 paired with TRAJ12, TRAJ20 or TRAJ33, and iNKT TCRs by TRAV10 paired with TRAJ18. VDJdb, accessed on 1 November 2021, was searched for TCRs annotated for CMV, EBV and SARS-CoV-2, and TCRs annotated for more than one antigen were excluded. In TCRdb, the public reads were trimmed at Q25 with fastp and aligned with MiXCR, with productive beta chains retained. One record per CDR3 amino acid sequence lists the most common genes and DNA. TCRdb, rather than the study authors, made the V and J calls. The sample has 53,000 or so distinct CDR3 sequences on record, about 7.8% of them singletons. In total, the top ten clones hold 5% to 6.5% of the sample.

This was a case-control study nested in a cohort of healthcare workers in London, UK, who had nasopharyngeal swab PCR tests and blood samples taken every week. Healthcare workers were enrolled in the week of the UK lockdown, from 23 to 31 March 2020, and were followed every week for up to 16 weeks. Sequenced input: whole blood. This receptor was obtained from an adult who was a healthcare worker with PCR-confirmed SARS-CoV-2 infection or an uninfected control (not recorded which). The chain links TRBV4-3 with TRBJ1-3; a stretch of 7 junction bases matches TRBD1. The CDR3 in this case is CASSQTPQGVRGNTIYF. In nucleotide form, the sequence is TGCGCCAGCAGCCAAACCCCCCAGGGGGTAAGAGGAAACACCATATATTTT.